A single sample is the source of the 19 T cell receptor beta chains below, sequenced in a study of regulatory T cells in long-lasting Graves disease. Arm-PCR of CDR3 regions and iRepertoire HTBI primers were the basis on which TCR beta libraries were built. TCRdb ran MiXCR on the multiplex PCR reads and lists one entry per CDR3 protein. The data hold a few hundred thousand distinct CDR3 sequences, with 14% observed a single time. The time point here: newly diagnosed GD, antithyroid drugs for less than 3 months. RNA from PBMCs was the source of the TCR library. This sample also belongs to another study, concerning T cells in Graves' hyperthyroidism and ophthalmopathy.

The sample here was peripheral blood mononuclear cells (PBMCs), taken at new diagnosis, from a patient treated with antithyroid drugs. All receptors derive from a woman aged 45-59 years with Graves disease.

This clonotype appeared many times. The chain combines TRBV24-1 with TRBJ2-7; 9 bases match TRBD1. The CDR3 contains 15 residues. Germline V gene lookup returns CDR1 KGHDR and CDR2 SFDVKD. V shed 1 base, J shed 5 bases, and the junction held 5 bases outside the gene matches. CDR3 loop: CATSDFRDRANEQYF. In DNA form, the CDR3 reads TGTGCCACCAGTGATTTCCGGGACAGGGCCAACGAGCAGTACTTC.

This clonotype was counted at least ten times. The chain links TRBV2 to TRBJ2-5; 8 bases align to TRBD2. The trim removed 4 bases at V and 4 bases at J, leaving 2 bases unmatched. The CDR3 covers 13 residues. Germline V gene sequence: CDR1 SNHLY, CDR2 FYNNEI. The CDR3 reads CASSAGRGETQYF. For the CDR3, the DNA is TGTGCCAGCAGTGCCGGGAGGGGAGAGACCCAGTACTTC.

This clonotype appeared many times. This rearrangement joins TRBV5-1 to TRBJ2-1; D assignment may be TRBD1 or TRBD2 (8 bases each). V was cut by 1 base and J by 3 bases, with 23 bases left in between. Germline CDR1 and CDR2: SGHRS and YFSETQ. The CDR3 is made up of 19 amino acids. CDR3 DNA sequence: TGCGCCAGCAGCTTGACTGGACAGGGTCGGCTAGCGGGCTACAATGAGCAGTTCTTC. Translation: CASSLTGQGRLAGYNEQFF.

This clonotype has at least ten counts. The chain has TRBV28 and TRBJ2-7; 10 bases map to TRBD2. CDR1 is MDHEN, CDR2 SYDVKM, per germline. Losses at the gene ends were 5 bases for V and 0 bases for J; bases not matched to a gene: 4. The CDR3 has 15 amino acids. In DNA, the CDR3 is TGTGCCAGCAGTACTAGCGGGATGGGCTCCTACGAGCAGTACTTC. This gives the protein CASSTSGMGSYEQYF.

In its sample, this clonotype was seen many times. The gene calls are TRBV7-9 and TRBJ1-4; the match to TRBD1 covers 9 bases. Germline V gene sequence: CDR1 SEHNR, CDR2 FQNEAQ (reference sequence). The CDR3 runs 15 residues. The J segment lost 5 bases and the V segment lost 4 bases, leaving 5 bases of the junction unmatched. For the CDR3, the DNA is TGTGCCAGCAGCTCCGGACAGGGGCAAAATGAAAAACTGTTTTTT. Translation gives CASSSGQGQNEKLFF. The full variable domain, completed using reference TRBV7-9 and TRBJ1-4, is DTGVSQNPRHKITKRGQNVTFRCDPISEHNRLYWYRQTLGQGPEFLTYFQNEAQLEKSRLLSDRFSAERPKGSFSTLEIQRTEQGDSAMYLCASSSGQGQNEKLFFGSGTQLSVL.

Note on this clonotype: A much larger clone differs from this one at a single base, so this may be a read error. V usage is TRBV12-3 or TRBV12-4 and J usage is TRBJ2-3; TRBD1 matches 8 bases. CDR3 size: 15 residues. CDR3: CACSFDRGFTDTQYF. The CDR3 DNA reads TGTGCCTGCAGTTTTGACAGGGGATTCACAGATACGCAGTATTTT.

Turning to this clonotype: This may come from a read error, since a much larger clone is one base off. The chain is built from TRBV6-1 and TRBJ1-1, with 9 positions matching TRBD1. Unmatched junction bases numbered 9, after V lost 6 bases and J lost 1 base. The CDR3 consists of 16 residues. Germline V gene data show CDR1 as MNHNS and CDR2 as SASEGT. The CDR3 region is CASRADRGGANTEAFF. The DNA for the CDR3 is TGTGCCAGCAGAGCGGACAGGGGAGGGGCGAACACTGAAGCTTTCTTT.

As to this clonotype: A much larger clone lies one base from this, so it may be a read error. This rearrangement joins TRBV11-3 to TRBJ2-1; 11 bases map to TRBD2. Losses at the gene ends were 5 bases for V and 8 bases for J; bases not matched to a gene: 14. This CDR3 has 17 residues. Germline V CDR1 and CDR2: SGHNT, YENEEA. The CDR3, as DNA: TGTGCCAGCAGCCCCCGTCCCGGGACTAGCGGTTACTATGAGCAGTTCTTC. Its translation is CASSPRPGTSGYYEQFF.

The chain couples TRBV20-1 to TRBJ1-6, with unresolved D. The length of the CDR3 is 14 residues. The V end was cut by 5 bases, the J end by 5 bases, with 13 bases between. Looked up from germline, CDR1 is DFQATT and CDR2 is SNEGSKA (reference sequence). The CDR3 reads CSALTGRDNSPLHF. The CDR3 DNA is TGCAGTGCTCTTACCGGACGGGATAATTCACCCCTCCACTTT.

This clonotype was observed a few times. V gene TRBV27 combines with J gene TRBJ2-2; D may be TRBD2 (5 bases). This CDR3 is 16 amino acids long. Germline V gene data show CDR1 as MNHEY and CDR2 as SMNVEV (reference sequence). V lost 0 bases, J lost 0 bases, and 8 bases lay in between. This CDR3 reads CASSLSSASNTGELFF. Written as DNA, the CDR3 is TGTGCCAGCAGTTTATCTAGCGCGTCGAACACCGGGGAGCTGTTTTTT.

This clonotype was recorded at least ten times. The CDR3 DNA reads as TGTGCCAGCAGTCCAGGGACATCCGGTTATTCACCCCTCCACTTT. Its protein is CASSPGTSGYSPLHF. The chain uses TRBV7-6 and TRBJ1-6; TRBD1 is a possible D gene (6 bases). With 6 bases removed from V and 8 bases from J, the gap between germline ends came to 17 bases. CDR3 size: 15 residues. CDR1 and CDR2 from the germline V gene are SGHVS and FNYEAQ. Combining the CDR3 with reference TRBV7-6 and TRBJ1-6 gives the whole variable domain GAGVSQSPRYKVTKRGQDVALRCDPISGHVSLYWYRQALGQGPEFLTYFNYEAQQDKSGLPNDRFSAERPEGSISTLTIQRTEQRDSAMYRCASSPGTSGYSPLHFGNGTRLTVT.

About this clonotype: A much larger clonotype is one base distant, so this may be a read error. The rearrangement links TRBV11-3 to TRBJ2-2, with D possibly called TRBD1 or TRBD2 (5 bases each). The germline gives CDR1 SGHNT, CDR2 YENEEA. The CDR3 is 17 amino acids. Here the CDR3 reads CASSFTRSAGSNGELCF. The DNA of the CDR3 is TGTGCCAGCAGCTTTACCCGCTCGGCAGGGTCGAACGGGGAGCTGTGTTTT. The full variable domain, rest sourced from reference TRBV11-3 and TRBJ2-2, is EAGVVQSPRYKIIEKKQPVAFWCNPISGHNTLYWYLQNLGQGPELLIRYENEEAVDDSQLPKDRFSAERLKGVDSTLKIQPAELGDSAVYLCASSFTRSAGSNGELCFGEGSRLTVL.

The chain couples TRBV4-1 to TRBJ2-1, with D unresolved. The CDR3 sequence is 14 residues long. V dropped 0 bases and J dropped 4 bases, with 7 bases sitting between them. Germline V gene data show CDR1 as MGHRA and CDR2 as YSYEKL. The CDR3 DNA is TGCGCCAGCAGCCAAGATGGCGGTTACAATGAGCAGTTCTTC. Amino acids: CASSQDGGYNEQFF.

There are many counts of this clonotype. The chain joins TRBV10-2 to TRBJ1-2; D remains unclear. Between the trimmed V and J ends, which lost 3 bases and 4 bases, there was a span of 12 bases. This CDR3 comprises 14 residues. CDR1 is WSHSY, CDR2 SAAADI, per germline. CDR3 in amino acids: CASSEAIPIYGYTF. The CDR3 region has the DNA TGCGCCAGCAGTGAAGCTATCCCTATCTATGGCTACACCTTC.

J is TRBJ2-1 and V is TRBV7-3; 8 nucleotides align to TRBD2. CDR3 length: 15 amino acids. V shed 5 bases and J 5 bases; nucleotides not matched to a gene: 8. The germline gives CDR1 SGHTA, CDR2 FQGTGA. CDR3 sequence reads: CASSPSAGVNNEQFF. The CDR3 nucleotides are TGTGCCAGCAGCCCCTCAGCGGGAGTAAACAATGAGCAGTTCTTC. Looking up the rest from reference TRBV7-3 and TRBJ2-1 gives the full variable domain: GAGVSQTPSNKVTEKGKYVELRCDPISGHTALYWYRQSLGQGPEFLIYFQGTGAADDSGLPNDRFFAVRPEGSVSTLKIQRTERGDSAVYLCASSPSAGVNNEQFFGPGTRLTVL.

This clonotype showed up just once. The chain combines TRBV25-1 with TRBJ2-5, with 7 nucleotides matching TRBD2. Germline V lookup: CDR1 MGHDK, CDR2 SYGVNS. The CDR3 covers 15 residues. Trimming removed 1 base from V and 5 bases from J; junction bases left unmatched: 7. The CDR3 spells CASSELGGSLETQYF. Here the CDR3 DNA reads TGTGCCAGCAGTGAATTAGGCGGGAGTTTGGAGACCCAGTACTTC.

This clonotype was counted many times. V and J are TRBV13 and TRBJ2-5; 10 bases are a match to TRBD2. Germline CDR1 is PRHDT and CDR2 is FYEKMQ (reference sequence). V lost 0 bases and J lost 2; bases outside the gene matches: 3. The CDR3 runs 16 residues. CDR3: CASSLGPLAGQETQYF. In DNA form, the CDR3 reads TGTGCCAGCAGCTTAGGCCCACTAGCGGGACAAGAGACCCAGTACTTC.

Details on this clonotype: At one end, the junction sequence differs from germline, possibly due to a read error. The rearrangement uses TRBV18 and TRBJ2-1; D may correspond to TRBD1 or TRBD2 (6 bases each). The CDR3 consists of 15 residues. Germline V CDR1 and CDR2: KGHSH, LQKENI. The chain's CDR3 is CASSFYRDSYNEPFF. DNA for the CDR3: TGTGCCAGCTCATTCTACAGGGACTCCTACAATGAGCCGTTCTTC.

This clonotype has only a few counts. V is TRBV19 and J is TRBJ1-5, with D possibly being TRBD1 (5 bases). Germline V gene lookup returns CDR1 LNHDA and CDR2 SQIVND (reference sequence). V shed 8 bases and J shed 2 bases, with 16 bases lying between them. The CDR3 sequence is 15 residues long. The CDR3 loop is CASCRGGKGNQPQHF. The CDR3 DNA reads as TGTGCCAGTTGTAGGGGAGGAAAGGGCAATCAGCCCCAGCATTTT.